One sample yielded the 18 T cell receptor beta chains listed below, sequenced in a study of T cell responses to AZD1222 COVID-19 vaccine. The protocol was immunoSEQ multiplex PCR, while the TCRdb copy is restricted to in-frame clones and leaves out a portion. Among roughly 200,000 clones, under 95% were seen once, and the ten largest hold over 0.95%. Sample: peripheral blood, taken on day 0 of MenACWY control vaccination. The receptors were gathered from an adult in good health.

V is TRBV6-1 and J is TRBJ1-5; no clear D. Germline CDR1 reads MNHNS; CDR2 reads SASEGT. This CDR3 is built from 15 residues. V was pared by 1 base and J by 0 bases, with 7 bases between. CDR3 region: CASSEDGYSNQPQHF. The CDR3 DNA sequence: TGTGCCAGCAGTGAAGACGGGTATAGCAATCAGCCCCAGCATTTT.

The chain joins TRBV5-1 to TRBJ2-7, with unresolved D. The CDR3 has 14 amino acids. V lost 2 bases and J lost 5, with 14 bases in between. The germline CDR1 and CDR2 sequences are SGHRS and YFSETQ. CDR3 region: CASSFTASPHEQYF. The CDR3 DNA reads as TGCGCCAGCAGCTTTACCGCGTCTCCCCACGAGCAGTACTTC. Filled out from reference TRBV5-1 and TRBJ2-7, the complete variable domain reads KAGVTQTPRYLIKTRGQQVTLSCSPISGHRSVSWYQQTPGQGLQFLFEYFSETQRNKGNFPGRFSGRQFSNSRSEMNVSTLELGDSALYLCASSFTASPHEQYFGPGTRLTVT.

The chain recombines TRBV12-3 or TRBV12-4 with TRBJ1-1, with no clear D. The CDR3 totals 12 residues. The V end lost 6 bases, the J end lost 7 bases, and 12 bases lay between the germline ends. For the CDR3, the DNA is TGTGCCAGCAGCCAGAGATCACTTGAAGCTTTCTTT. Translated: CASSQRSLEAFF.

CDR3 in amino acids: CASSSGAWSEAFF. In DNA, the CDR3 is TGTGCCAGCAGCTCGGGGGCTTGGTCTGAAGCTTTCTTT. This chain links TRBV7-3 with TRBJ1-1; D is possibly TRBD1 (6 bases). V was clipped by 4 bases and J by 6 bases, with 12 bases between them. This CDR3 is built from 13 residues. Germline CDR1 is SGHTA and CDR2 is FQGTGA.

The V gene is TRBV2, the J gene TRBJ1-1; a weak D match, TRBD1 (6 bases). The CDR3 spans 14 residues. The V end lost 10 bases, the J end lost 0 bases, and 15 bases lay between the germline ends. Germline lookup yields CDR1 SNHLY and CDR2 FYNNEI. CDR3 coding DNA: TGTGCCACCCGGGGGCAAATCATGAACACTGAAGCTTTCTTT. It translates to CATRGQIMNTEAFF. The complete variable domain, with remaining parts taken from reference TRBV2 and TRBJ1-1, reads EPEVTQTPSHQVTQMGQEVILRCVPISNHLYFYWYRQILGQKVEFLVSFYNNEISEKSEIFDDQFSVERPDGSNFTLKIRSTKLEDSAMYFCATRGQIMNTEAFFGQGTRLTVV.

The V call is TRBV6-6, the J call TRBJ1-1, with D perhaps matching TRBD1 (5 bases). V dropped 6 bases and J dropped 5 bases, with 16 bases sitting between them. The CDR3 is made up of 14 amino acids. Germline V gene lookup returns CDR1 MNHNY and CDR2 SVGAGI (reference sequence). CDR3 in amino acids: CASRPYQGGTEAFF. In DNA, the CDR3 is TGTGCCAGCAGGCCCTACCAGGGAGGGACTGAAGCTTTCTTT.

The DNA of the CDR3 is TGTGCCAGCACCAGACGGACTAGCGGGGTGAATGAGCAGTTCTTC. It yields the protein CASTRRTSGVNEQFF. V is TRBV5-6 and J is TRBJ2-1, with 12 bases aligning to TRBD2. J was trimmed by 7 bases and V by 6 bases; bases with no gene match: 8. This CDR3 is 15 amino acids long. Per germline, CDR1 SGHDT and CDR2 YYEEEE.

This rearrangement joins TRBV19 to TRBJ1-4, with 7 bases matching TRBD1. The germline V gene encodes CDR1 LNHDA and CDR2 SQIVND (reference sequence). J lost 8 bases, V lost 8 bases, and 8 bases had no gene match. The CDR3 consists of 13 residues. CDR3 amino acids: CASSQGWGEKLFF. In nucleotides, the CDR3 is TGTGCCAGTTCACAGGGGTGGGGGGAAAAACTGTTTTTT.

V is TRBV7-2 and J is TRBJ1-5, with a tentative D call TRBD1 (5 bases). Trimming removed 1 base from V and 3 bases from J, with 10 bases in between. This CDR3 has 15 residues. Germline assignment: CDR1 SGHTA and CDR2 FQGNSA. In DNA, the CDR3 is TGTGCCAGCAGCTTAGTCGGGGGTTACAATCAGCCCCAGCATTTT. Translated, it gives CASSLVGGYNQPQHF.

This clone was seen only a few times. The chain carries TRBV30 and TRBJ1-5, with 7 bases lining up with TRBD1. With 5 bases clipped from V and 3 bases from J, the junction kept 4 bases outside the gene matches. Per germline, CDR1 GTSNPN and CDR2 SVGIG (reference sequence). The CDR3 consists of 13 residues. CDR3 region: CAWDTGDNQPQHF. As DNA, the CDR3 is TGTGCCTGGGACACAGGGGACAATCAGCCCCAGCATTTT.

V is TRBV4-1 and J is TRBJ1-6; D perhaps matches TRBD1 (5 bases). The V end was cut by 2 bases, the J end by 9 bases, with 20 bases between. The germline V gene has CDR1 MGHRA and CDR2 YSYEKL. CDR3 size: 17 residues. In DNA form, the CDR3 reads TGCGCCAGCAGCCAAAGATCTGCAGGGCCCGACGGTTCACCCCTCCACTTT. This encodes CASSQRSAGPDGSPLHF.

The chain is built from TRBV19 and TRBJ1-1; tentatively, D is TRBD1 (6 bases). Germline CDR1 and CDR2: LNHDA and SQIVND (reference sequence). The CDR3 is made up of 14 amino acids. V was cut by 6 bases and J by 4 bases, with 15 bases left in between. CDR3 sequence: CASRNSRGGTEAFF. CDR3 sequence (DNA): TGTGCCAGTAGAAACTCCAGGGGTGGCACTGAAGCTTTCTTT.

The J gene is TRBJ2-2, the V gene TRBV19; perhaps TRBD2 as D (5 bases). V was shortened by 6 bases and J by 3 bases, with 14 bases between the two germline ends. The CDR3 runs to 15 residues. The germline CDR1 and CDR2 sequences are LNHDA and SQIVND (reference sequence). CDR3 loop: CASSLRTGYTGELFF. The CDR3 coding sequence is TGTGCCAGTAGCCTCAGGACGGGATACACCGGGGAGCTGTTTTTT.

The V and J genes are TRBV6-4 and TRBJ1-1; 8 bases map to TRBD1. Germline CDR1 and CDR2: MRHNA and SNTAGT. V lost 6 bases to trimming and J lost 4 bases; unmatched junction nucleotides: 7. The CDR3 extends over 14 amino acids. The CDR3 DNA reads as TGTGCCAGCAGCCAGGGACAGGCCAGCACTGAAGCTTTCTTT. This codes for CASSQGQASTEAFF.

The chain links TRBV7-3 to TRBJ2-3, with 12 nucleotides matching TRBD2. The trim removed 5 bases at V and 6 bases at J, leaving 6 bases unmatched. The CDR3 has 15 residues. CDR1 and CDR2 (germline): SGHTA, FQGTGA. CDR3 protein: CASSTRLAGADTQYF. The DNA of the CDR3 is TGTGCCAGCAGCACCCGACTAGCGGGGGCTGATACGCAGTATTTT.

V gene TRBV19 combines with J gene TRBJ1-5, with D hard to call. CDR1 and CDR2 from the germline V gene are LNHDA and SQIVND (reference sequence). Trimming took off 9 bases at V and 3 bases at J, with 18 bases between the two ends. The CDR3 consists of 15 residues. In DNA form, the CDR3 reads TGTGCCAGCAAGGATAGGACGTCCCTCAATCAGCCCCAGCATTTT. Residues: CASKDRTSLNQPQHF.

The rearrangement links TRBV6-5 to TRBJ1-5; D is ambiguous. This CDR3 is built from 15 residues. V dropped 6 bases and J dropped 0 bases, with 12 bases sitting between them. Germline CDR1 reads MNHEY; CDR2 reads SVGAGI. The CDR3: CASRQNTLSNQPQHF. The DNA for the CDR3 is TGTGCCAGCAGACAGAACACTCTTAGCAATCAGCCCCAGCATTTT.

J is TRBJ2-3 and V is TRBV11-3; TRBD2 matches 7 bases. The CDR3 has 16 amino acids. Germline lookup yields CDR1 SGHNT and CDR2 YENEEA. The V gene end was trimmed by 1 base and the J gene end by 0 bases; junction bases not matched to a gene: 4. In DNA form, the CDR3 reads TGTGCCAGCAGCTTAGGACGGCGGGGGAGCACAGATACGCAGTATTTT. Protein product: CASSLGRRGSTDTQYF.